This T cell receptor beta chain appears in the sequencing data of a study of blood T cell repertoires in COVID-19. On the study more broadly: Acute-phase and convalescent COVID-19 samples originated in the United States, Italy and Spain. T cells, B-cell-depleted T cells, or PBMCs supplied cDNA or gDNA.

The CDR3 has 12 amino acids. Germline loops: CDR1 GTSNPN, CDR2 SVGIG (reference sequence). Unmatched junction bases numbered 2, after V lost 5 bases and J lost 8 bases. As processed by the authors: Using reference gene primer amplification, nucleated cell counts were estimated. Sequenced by immunoSEQ multiplex PCR; TCRdb stores in-frame clones only, minus some. V and J calls and clone size are as listed in that table; D and trimming were resolved from the DNA. The sample carries around 150,000 clones, 70% to 85% recorded once. Patients of the Seattle cohort, enrolled during active infection, were followed longitudinally.

The J gene is TRBJ1-4, the V gene TRBV30; 10 bases are shared with TRBD1. The source of this sequence is a woman in her thirties or forties with COVID-19, enrolled during active disease. Sequenced: peripheral blood. CDR3 in DNA: TGTGCCTGGGGGACAGGGGTAGAAAAACTGTTTTTT. Its translation: CAWGTGVEKLFF. Full variable domain (missing parts from reference TRBV30 and TRBJ1-4): SQTIHQWPATLVQPVGSPLSLECTVEGTSNPNLYWYRQAAGRGLQLLFYSVGIGQISSEVPQNLSASRPQDRQFILSSKKLLLSDSGFYLCAWGTGVEKLFFGSGTQLSVL.